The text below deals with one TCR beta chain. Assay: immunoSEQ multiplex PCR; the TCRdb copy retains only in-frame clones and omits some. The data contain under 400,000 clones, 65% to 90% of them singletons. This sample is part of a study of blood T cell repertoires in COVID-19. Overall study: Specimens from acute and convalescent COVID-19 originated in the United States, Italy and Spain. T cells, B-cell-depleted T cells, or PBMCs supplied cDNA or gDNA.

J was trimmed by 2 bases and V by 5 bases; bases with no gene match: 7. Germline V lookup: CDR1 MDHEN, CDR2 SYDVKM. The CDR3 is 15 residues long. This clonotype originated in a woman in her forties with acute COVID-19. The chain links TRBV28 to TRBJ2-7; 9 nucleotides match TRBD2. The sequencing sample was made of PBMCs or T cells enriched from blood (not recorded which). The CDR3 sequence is CASSLPRLAAYEQYF. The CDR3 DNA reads TGTGCCAGCAGTCTCCCTCGACTAGCGGCCTACGAGCAGTACTTC. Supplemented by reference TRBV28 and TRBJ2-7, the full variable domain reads DVKVTQSSRYLVKRTGEKVFLECVQDMDHENMFWYRQDPGLGLRLIYFSYDVKMKEKGDIPEGYSVSREKKERFSLILESASTNQTSMYLCASSLPRLAAYEQYFGPGTRLTVT.